A single TCR beta chain is shown here with its context. The data were obtained in a study of blood T cell repertoires in COVID-19. Overall study: PBMCs, B-cell-depleted T cells, or T cells provided the cDNA or gDNA that made up the material.

In the study's own analysis: Estimation of nucleated cell counts was performed using reference gene primer amplification. Libraries were prepared by immunoSEQ multiplex PCR; TCRdb keeps only in-frame clonotypes and omits some of them. V, J and clone size were drawn from that table, and D and trimming were deduced from the DNA. The repertoire includes around 130,000 clones, over 80% of them detected once, and approximately 11% sits in the top ten. The sample comprised peripheral blood. The receptor was isolated from a woman at least 80 years old with acute or convalescent COVID-19.

CDR3 in DNA: TGTGCCAGCAGCTCGCCCGTCGTGGGGGCGCGAGGAAACACCATATATTTT. This sequence encodes CASSSPVVGARGNTIYF. The chain combines TRBV5-4 with TRBJ1-3; D might be TRBD1 (6 bases). CDR1 and CDR2 (germline): SGHNT, YYREEE (reference sequence). CDR3 length: 17 residues. Trimming took off 3 bases at V and 4 bases at J, with 20 bases between the two ends.